These T cell receptor beta chains were read from a single sample in a study of T cell responses to AZD1222 COVID-19 vaccine. The data were produced by immunoSEQ multiplex PCR, yet TCRdb's version contains in-frame clones alone and is incomplete. The data hold about 140,000 clones, with approximately 92% observed a single time. Source: peripheral blood, taken on day 0 of AZD1222 vaccination. The receptors come from an adult in good health. The CDR3 runs from the conserved cysteine through the conserved F or W. The order of the fields is J gene, V gene, clone size, CDR3 protein. Only part of the rows carry a size: once, few, many, or a class if the clone is expanded.

TRBJ1-1	TRBV5-1	-	CASSSASKNTEAFF
TRBJ2-4	TRBV6-5	-	CASSLSGGAKNIQYF
TRBJ1-1	TRBV2	-	CAAFQGAEAFF
TRBJ2-5	TRBV5-1	-	CASMRTSGQETQYF
TRBJ2-5	TRBV7-7	-	CASSLYGTQYF
TRBJ1-1	TRBV28	once	CASTTERVSAFF
TRBJ2-7	TRBV28	-	CASSWVTSGNYEQYF
TRBJ2-1	TRBV11-3	-	CASSLVGGGYNEQFF
TRBJ1-1	TRBV14	once	CASEPPVKGMNTEAFF
TRBJ1-2	TRBV6-1	-	CASSENRGRGYYGYTF